This T cell receptor beta chain was profiled in a study of blood T cell repertoires in COVID-19. As for the study in general: The samples span acute and convalescent COVID-19 from the United States, Italy and Spain. Sample material is recorded as cDNA or gDNA derived from T cells, B-cell-depleted T cells, or PBMCs.

In the original processing: Amplification of reference gene primers was used by the study to estimate nucleated cell counts. Repertoires were generated with immunoSEQ multiplex PCR, while TCRdb's copy carries only in-frame clones and drops some. The DNA gave D and trimming, while V, J and clone size come from that table. The table has 250,000 to 300,000 clones, about nine tenths seen once; the top ten hold about 11%. This clone has just a few counts. The CDR3 totals 18 residues. V trimming: 4 bases; J trimming: 0 bases; junction bases outside the gene matches: 8. Germline V gene data show CDR1 as SGHTA and CDR2 as FQGNSA. It was during active infection that Seattle patients were enrolled and then longitudinally followed.

Source material: peripheral blood. This rearrangement joins TRBV7-2 to TRBJ2-2; 10 nucleotides line up with TRBD1. The clonotype originates from a woman between 25 and 40 years old with COVID-19, enrolled during active disease. The CDR3 DNA reads as TGTGCCAGCAGCTCCCGGGACAGGGGCCCTTCGAACACCGGGGAGCTGTTTTTT. This sequence encodes CASSSRDRGPSNTGELFF. Based on the CDR3 plus reference TRBV7-2 and TRBJ2-2, the full variable domain is GAGVSQSPSNKVTEKGKDVELRCDPISGHTALYWYRQSLGQGLEFLIYFQGNSAPDKSGLPSDRFSAERTGGSVSTLTIQRTQQEDSAVYLCASSSRDRGPSNTGELFFGEGSRLTVL.